This T cell receptor beta chain is from a study of early T cells in non-severe SARS-CoV-2 infection. Study overall: Bulk RNA isolated from unsorted whole blood underwent sequencing; chains were not paired. Study observations and caveats: The VDJdb matching leaned toward anti-spike CD8 responses and overlooked private and CD4 specificities.

This CDR3 comprises 17 residues. The trim removed 2 bases at V and 7 bases at J, leaving 13 bases unmatched. Germline V gives CDR1 MNHEY, CDR2 SMNVEV (reference sequence). This clonotype appeared many times. Its antigen remains unidentified. Molecules of cDNA were individually given unique molecular identifiers that were attached to them. MiXCR, run by TCRdb on the 5' RACE reads, gives a single entry per CDR3 protein. The table shows approximately 31,000 distinct CDR3 sequences, with about 5.7% occurring only once. The sequenced sample was whole blood. The receptor comes from an adult who was a healthcare worker with PCR-confirmed SARS-CoV-2 infection or an uninfected control (not recorded which). The chain employs TRBV27 and TRBJ2-1; 8 bases line up with TRBD2. CDR3 protein: CASSLRASGSKPNEQFF. The CDR3 DNA follows: TGTGCCAGCAGTTTACGGGCTAGCGGGTCCAAACCGAATGAGCAGTTCTTC.